The 11 T cell receptor beta chains below come from one sample, sequenced in a study of blood T cells in healthy people across ages (dated by TCRdb to the mid-2010s). The library was obtained by 5' RACE. TCRdb lists the instrument as Illumina HiSeq 2500. A second PCR of about 6 to 12 cycles was run with a J-beta primer mix and a sample-barcoded 5' primer. Using fastp at Q25 and MiXCR, TCRdb reprocessed the public reads and kept productive beta chains. Every entry covers one CDR3 protein and lists the most common genes and DNA from its rows. The sample data list some 1.4 million distinct CDR3 sequences, and 42% of these were observed just once. Around 8% of the sample lies in the top ten. Input material: blood. The receptors were sampled from a woman aged 18-29 years in good health.

V usage is TRBV28 and J usage is TRBJ2-7, with a possible D match to TRBD1 (5 bases). The CDR3 sequence is 14 residues long. Germline CDR1 is MDHEN and CDR2 is SYDVKM. V lost 3 bases and J lost 3, with 12 bases in between. CDR3 nucleotide sequence: TGTGCCAGCAGTTTGGGCAGGGTCGGCTACGAGCAGTACTTC. It yields the protein CASSLGRVGYEQYF. The full variable domain, completed using reference TRBV28 and TRBJ2-7, is DVKVTQSSRYLVKRTGEKVFLECVQDMDHENMFWYRQDPGLGLRLIYFSYDVKMKEKGDIPEGYSVSREKKERFSLILESASTNQTSMYLCASSLGRVGYEQYFGPGTRLTVT.

This clonotype was counted only a few times. The J gene is TRBJ2-1, the V gene TRBV6-1; D possibly corresponds to TRBD1 (5 bases). Between the trimmed V and J ends, which lost 2 bases and 5 bases, there was a span of 19 bases. Per germline, CDR1 MNHNS and CDR2 SASEGT. The CDR3 runs to 17 residues. This CDR3 reads CASSEIIGATRNNEQFF. CDR3 in DNA: TGTGCCAGCAGTGAAATTATTGGGGCGACGCGAAACAATGAGCAGTTCTTC.

This clonotype was counted a few times. The CDR3 region has the DNA TGTGCCACCAGCAGAGATACGTTAGAGGGTTACTACGAGGGGCCAGAGACCCAGTACTTC. It encodes CATSRDTLEGYYEGPETQYF. V usage is TRBV15 and J usage is TRBJ2-5; D is possibly TRBD1 or TRBD2 (5 bases each). The V end was cut by 0 bases, the J end by 4 bases, with 27 bases between. The CDR3 consists of 20 residues. CDR1 is LNHNV, CDR2 YYDKDF, per germline (reference sequence).

The genes are TRBV9 and TRBJ2-5; the match to TRBD2 covers 11 bases. Germline CDR1 is SGDLS and CDR2 is YYNGEE. The CDR3 is made up of 15 amino acids. After removal of 0 bases from V and 5 bases from J, the junction contained 3 bases not matched to a gene. Here the CDR3 reads CASSVEPSGGETQYF. Written as DNA, the CDR3 is TGTGCCAGCAGCGTAGAACCTAGCGGGGGGGAGACCCAGTACTTC.

The CDR3 reads CASSQGTGGAEQYF. The CDR3, as DNA: TGTGCCAGCAGCCAAGGGACAGGGGGCGCCGAGCAGTACTTC. The rearrangement links TRBV9 to TRBJ2-5, with 12 bases fitting TRBD1. The end of the DNA is better explained by TRBJ2-7, so the J call may be wrong. The CDR3 contains 14 residues. Germline CDR1 SGDLS, CDR2 YYNGEE.

As DNA, the CDR3 is TGTGCCAGCGAAGGACCGCTAGAAGAGACCCAGTACTTC. It codes for CASEGPLEETQYF. This chain links TRBV6-1 with TRBJ2-5; no definite D call. CDR1 and CDR2 from the germline V gene are MNHNS and SASEGT. Trimming stripped 8 bases from V and 3 bases from J, with 13 bases between. The CDR3 runs to 13 residues.

The chain links TRBV10-3 to TRBJ2-1; D may be TRBD1 or TRBD2 (6 bases each). The CDR3 is 14 amino acids. Germline CDR1 and CDR2: ENHRY and SYGVKD. Trimming shortened V by 2 bases and J by 5 bases, and 10 bases separated the two germline ends. Here the CDR3 DNA reads TGTGCCATCAGTGAGAGTGGGGGGCACAATGAGCAGTTCTTC. This encodes CAISESGGHNEQFF.

This chain uses TRBV2 with TRBJ2-1; 7 bases map to TRBD1. After removal of 2 bases from V and 0 bases from J, the junction contained 4 bases not matched to a gene. The length of the CDR3 is 16 residues. Looked up from germline, CDR1 is SNHLY and CDR2 is FYNNEI. CDR3 DNA: TGTGCCAGCAGTGAATGGGGACAGAGCTCCTACAATGAGCAGTTCTTC. The encoded protein is CASSEWGQSSYNEQFF.

The chain couples TRBV12-3 or TRBV12-4 to TRBJ2-5, with 8 bases aligning to TRBD2. V lost 5 bases to trimming and J lost 9 bases; unmatched junction nucleotides: 14. CDR3 size: 15 residues. The CDR3 DNA follows: TGTGCCAGCAGTGAAGCGGGAGTTCTTGGTCCGGCCCAGTACTTC. Protein product: CASSEAGVLGPAQYF.

This clonotype was seen more than once but under ten times. The gene calls are TRBV28 and TRBJ2-3; D call uncertain. In germline, CDR1 is MDHEN, CDR2 SYDVKM. The CDR3 runs to 16 residues. V was shortened by 1 base and J by 0 bases, with 11 bases between the two germline ends. This CDR3 is CASSLYPTTSTDTQYF. DNA for the CDR3: TGTGCCAGCAGTTTATACCCGACAACTAGCACAGATACGCAGTATTTT.

The chain links TRBV9 to TRBJ2-4; the match to TRBD2 covers 7 bases. The CDR3 spans 17 residues. With 0 bases clipped from V and 4 bases from J, the junction kept 10 bases outside the gene matches. CDR1 SGDLS and CDR2 YYNGEE come from the germline V gene. This chain's CDR3 is CASSVEMASGGKNIQYF. The CDR3 nucleotides are TGTGCCAGCAGCGTAGAGATGGCTAGCGGAGGGAAAAACATTCAGTACTTC. Together with reference TRBV9 and TRBJ2-4, the CDR3 gives the full variable domain: DSGVTQTPKHLITATGQRVTLRCSPRSGDLSVYWYQQSLDQGLQFLIQYYNGEERAKGNILERFSAQQFPDLHSELNLSSLELGDSALYFCASSVEMASGGKNIQYFGAGTRLSVL.